One and the same sample provided the 8 T cell receptor beta chains below, sequenced in a study of shared clonotypes between healthy human individuals. Libraries were prepared by immunoSEQ multiplex PCR; TCRdb keeps only in-frame clonotypes and omits some of them. The table records some 2.3 million clones, approximately 95% of them present only once. The sequenced material came from naive CD4+ T cells from PBMCs. Regarding subset: CD45RA+ positively selected. The receptors shown here come from a man younger than 35 in good health. Some clones in this sample may be carry-over from other donors' samples.

This chain joins TRBV15 and TRBJ2-2, with D uncertain. Trimming removed 0 bases from V and 6 bases from J, with 2 bases in between. In germline, CDR1 is LNHNV, CDR2 YYDKDF (reference sequence). The CDR3 runs to 12 residues. This CDR3 is CATSRDSGELFF. The CDR3 nucleotides are TGTGCCACCAGCAGAGATTCCGGGGAGCTGTTTTTT.

The chain joins TRBV4-1 to TRBJ2-2; D remains ambiguous. CDR1 and CDR2 (germline): MGHRA, YSYEKL. The CDR3 is made up of 16 amino acids. V was shortened by 1 base and J by 1 base, with 10 bases between the two germline ends. Here the CDR3 DNA reads TGCGCCAGCAGCCAAGTCGGCGGCGTGAACACCGGGGAGCTGTTTTTT. It encodes CASSQVGGVNTGELFF.

The chain uses TRBV7-9 and TRBJ2-3; D call uncertain. The V end was cut by 7 bases, the J end by 2 bases, with 16 bases between. Germline V gene lookup returns CDR1 SEHNR and CDR2 FQNEAQ (reference sequence). There are 15 residues in the CDR3. The chain's CDR3 is CASTWLRDHTDTQYF. DNA for the CDR3: TGTGCCAGCACCTGGCTGCGAGATCACACAGATACGCAGTATTTT.

This rearrangement joins TRBV4-1 to TRBJ2-1, with 8 bases identical to TRBD2. This CDR3 region has 15 residues. Unmatched junction bases numbered 10, after V lost 6 bases and J lost 6 bases. Per germline, CDR1 MGHRA and CDR2 YSYEKL. In DNA form, the CDR3 reads TGCGCCAGCAGACCGGTAGCGGGAACCTTCAATGAGCAGTTCTTC. This gives the protein CASRPVAGTFNEQFF.

The chain combines TRBV5-4 with TRBJ2-1; the D gene could be TRBD1 or TRBD2 (6 bases each). The V gene lost 4 bases and the J gene lost 6 bases, with 8 bases spanning the gap. CDR3 length: 12 residues. Germline V gene data show CDR1 as SGHNT and CDR2 as YYREEE (reference sequence). CDR3 region: CASSGGGNEQFF. In DNA, the CDR3 is TGTGCCAGCAGCGGAGGGGGCAATGAGCAGTTCTTC.

The rearrangement links TRBV2 to TRBJ1-2, with D tentatively TRBD1 (5 bases). The CDR3 loop spans 13 amino acids. Germline CDR1 is SNHLY and CDR2 is FYNNEI. V lost 1 base and J lost 8, with 11 bases in between. CDR3 region: CASSEEAGLGYTF. CDR3 bases: TGTGCCAGCAGTGAAGAGGCAGGGTTGGGCTACACCTTC.

V and J are TRBV7-3 and TRBJ2-3, with D unresolved. V lost 2 bases and J 3 bases, leaving 12 bases between the germline ends. Looked up from germline, CDR1 is SGHTA and CDR2 is FQGTGA. The CDR3 sequence is 15 residues long. CDR3 loop: CASSLGLRSTDTQYF. CDR3 bases: TGTGCCAGCAGCTTAGGGCTACGGTCTACAGATACGCAGTATTTT.

V usage is TRBV7-3 and J usage is TRBJ2-2, with 11 bases fitting TRBD2. The V segment lost 5 bases and the J segment 4 bases; nucleotides outside the gene matches: 18. CDR1 is SGHTA, CDR2 FQGTGA, per germline. CDR3 length equals 20 residues. Here the CDR3 DNA reads TGTGCCAGCAGCAGAACCGGGAGGCTAGCGGGAGGCAGGAGCACCGGGGAGCTGTTTTTT. Translated: CASSRTGRLAGGRSTGELFF.